A selection of T cell receptor beta chains follows, all from one sample in a study of prognosis after radiotherapy for stage I lung cancer. One entry per CDR3 protein results from TCRdb running MiXCR on the multiplex PCR reads. The repertoire has around 19,000 distinct CDR3 sequences, roughly 53% of them found once; the top ten carry 32%. Sequencing used PBMCs, obtained before or after stereotactic body radiation therapy (not recorded which). The receptors come from a donor older than 45 with non-small cell lung cancer. The CDR3 runs from the conserved cysteine through the conserved F or W. The D gene is left open where the match is weak. Not every row has a clone size; where given, it reads once, few, many or a size class.

D gene	J gene	clone size	V gene	CDR3 protein	CDR3 DNA
-	TRBJ2-3	-	TRBV6-1	CAINEPRGEETSTDTQYF	TGTGCCATCAATGAACCCCGTGGGGAGGAAACTAGCACAGATACGCAGTATTTT
-	TRBJ1-5	once	TRBV28	CASRTGFNQPHHF	TGTGCCAGCAGAACGGGGTTCAATCAGCCCCATCACTTT
TRBD2	TRBJ2-5	many	TRBV19	CASSSSLIAGGPDETQYF	TGTGCCAGTAGTAGTTCACTCATAGCGGGAGGGCCTGACGAGACCCAGTACTTC
TRBD1	TRBJ1-5	-	TRBV28	CVSRGRSVTGTPISNQPQHF	TGTGTCAGCAGGGGACGGTCCGTGACAGGGACCCCAATCAGCAATCAGCCCCAGCATTTT
-	TRBJ2-7	-	TRBV24-1	CATNTTEQYF	TGTGCCACCAACACAACGGAGCAGTACTTC
TRBD1	TRBJ2-7	-	TRBV18	CASSPPGTGAVYEQYF	TGTGCCAGCTCACCCCCCGGGACAGGGGCTGTCTACGAGCAGTACTTC
TRBD2	TRBJ2-7	many	TRBV7-8	CASSLESGTSGSYEQYF	TGTGCCAGCAGCTTAGAAAGTGGGACTAGCGGCTCCTACGAGCAGTACTTC
-	TRBJ2-3	-	TRBV27	CASRIPNSPLDTQYF	TGTGCCAGCCGCATACCTAACAGCCCCTTGGATACGCAGTATTTT
-	TRBJ2-5	few	TRBV7-9	CASSNLIRDGETQYF	TGTGCCAGCAGTAACCTGATCCGGGATGGGGAGACCCAGTACTTC
-	TRBJ2-5	-	TRBV20-1	CSARPRRGQETQYF	TGCAGTGCTAGGCCCAGGAGGGGTCAAGAGACCCAGTACTTC
-	TRBJ1-1	many	TRBV5-4	CASNLKGQDTEAFF	TGTGCCAGCAACCTAAAGGGGCAGGACACTGAAGCTTTCTTT
-	TRBJ1-1	-	TRBV7-2	CASSLATQVYTEAFF	TGTGCCAGCAGCTTAGCGACACAGGTTTATACTGAAGCTTTCTTT
TRBD2	TRBJ2-7	few	TRBV10-2	CASSYPGGGGRSSYEQYF	TGCGCCAGCAGTTACCCGGGGGGGGGGGGTAGGAGCTCCTACGAGCAGTACTTC
TRBD1	TRBJ2-7	-	TRBV11-2	CASSRPGTGTEQYF	TGTGCCAGCAGCCGTCCCGGGACAGGGACCGAGCAGTACTTC
-	TRBJ2-1	-	TRBV5-1	CASSTGTVISYNEQFF	TGCGCCAGCAGCACCGGGACCGTTATCTCCTACAATGAGCAGTTCTTC
-	TRBJ2-1	-	TRBV10-3	CAINVDGYNEQFF	TGTGCCATCAATGTTGACGGCTACAATGAGCAGTTCTTC
-	TRBJ2-1	many	TRBV4-2	CASSQVSSSYNEQFF	TGTGCCAGCAGCCAAGTATCGAGCTCCTACAATGAGCAGTTCTTC
-	TRBJ1-6	many	TRBV3-1	CASSQRPPHNSPLHF	TGTGCCAGCAGCCAACGACCTCCTCATAATTCACCCCTCCACTTT
-	TRBJ1-2	once	TRBV30	CAWSFQGVYYGYTF	TGTGCCTGGAGTTTCCAAGGGGTGTACTATGGCTACACCTTC
TRBD2	TRBJ2-7	few	TRBV20-1	CSAKPPGSGSRYEQYF	TGCAGTGCTAAACCGCCTGGGAGCGGGAGTCGGTACGAGCAGTACTTC
-	TRBJ2-3	many	TRBV4-1	CASSQDGNTQYF	TGCGCCAGCAGCCAAGACGGAAATACGCAGTATTTT
-	TRBJ1-1	-	TRBV5-1	CASILYPGGNTEAFF	TGCGCCAGCATCTTGTATCCGGGGGGGAACACTGAAGCTTTCTTT
-	TRBJ2-1	-	TRBV27	CASHLAGQNEQFF	TGTGCCAGTCATTTGGCGGGACAGAATGAGCAGTTCTTC
TRBD2	TRBJ2-4	-	TRBV5-4	CASSLTSGLAKNIQYF	TGTGCCAGCAGCTTAACTAGCGGACTAGCCAAAAACATTCAGTACTTC
-	TRBJ2-1	many	TRBV7-9	CASSLVGGVQFF	TGTGCCAGCAGCTTAGTTGGAGGGGTGCAGTTCTTC
-	TRBJ1-5	many	TRBV7-9	CASSLEDSDQPQHF	TGTGCCAGCAGCTTAGAGGACAGCGATCAGCCCCAGCATTTT
-	TRBJ2-6	many	TRBV7-9	CASSSPQYYREGGANVLTF	TGTGCCAGCAGTTCTCCCCAGTATTACAGGGAGGGTGGGGCCAACGTCCTGACTTTC
-	TRBJ2-3	-	TRBV28	CASSLDGGSTDTQYF	TGTGCCAGCAGTTTAGACGGGGGCAGCACAGATACGCAGTATTTT
-	TRBJ2-2	many	TRBV5-4	CASSSHLASNTGELFF	TGTGCCAGCAGCTCCCACTTAGCGTCCAACACCGGGGAGCTGTTTTTT
TRBD2	TRBJ2-1	-	TRBV5-1	CASSLGAASGGSGEQFF	TGCGCCAGCAGCTTGGGGGCGGCTAGCGGGGGGTCTGGTGAGCAGTTCTTC
-	TRBJ2-1	many	TRBV7-2	CASRSDRSYNEQFF	TGTGCCAGCCGGTCGGACCGCTCCTACAATGAGCAGTTCTTC
-	TRBJ2-1	-	TRBV2	CASIEGRNGEQFF	TGTGCCAGCATCGAAGGTCGCAACGGTGAGCAGTTCTTC
TRBD2	TRBJ2-1	-	TRBV6-2/TRBV6-3	CASSQASGTAQFF	TGTGCCAGCAGTCAAGCTAGCGGGACGGCGCAGTTCTTC
-	TRBJ1-1	once	TRBV28	CASSPPWTPNTEAFF	TGTGCCAGCAGTCCTCCATGGACACCGAACACTGAAGCTTTCTTT
TRBD2	TRBJ2-1	-	TRBV7-2	CASSLDASGSYNEQFF	TGTGCCAGCAGCTTAGATGCTAGCGGCTCCTACAATGAGCAGTTCTTC
-	TRBJ2-1	-	TRBV7-9	CASSLVGESSYNEQFF	TGTGCCAGCAGCTTAGTTGGGGAGAGCTCCTACAATGAGCAGTTCTTC
-	TRBJ1-2	-	TRBV30	CAWIGVNYGYTF	TGTGCCTGGATTGGGGTAAACTATGGCTACACCTTC
-	TRBJ2-5	many	TRBV7-9	CASSSGQRTLQETQYF	TGTGCCAGCAGCTCGGGACAAAGGACTCTCCAAGAGACCCAGTACTTC
-	TRBJ1-5	-	TRBV6-1	CASSEPLADPNQPRHF	TGTGCCAGCAGTGAACCATTGGCAGACCCCAATCAGCCCCGGCATTTT
-	TRBJ2-7	once	TRBV5-1	CASSLAGGPPYEQYF	TGCGCCAGCAGCTTGGCCGGGGGCCCACCCTACGAGCAGTACTTC
TRBD2	TRBJ2-1	-	TRBV5-1	CASTEIAGVDNEQFF	TGCGCCAGCACCGAAATAGCGGGAGTCGATAATGAGCAGTTCTTC
TRBD2	TRBJ2-7	once	TRBV6-9	CASSYHSVLAGRKTYEQYF	TGTGCCAGCAGTTACCATTCAGTACTAGCGGGAAGGAAAACCTACGAGCAGTACTTC
TRBD1	TRBJ2-7	-	TRBV9	CASSVDGTGDLLEQYF	TGTGCCAGCAGCGTGGACGGGACAGGGGATCTTCTCGAGCAATACTTC
TRBD2	TRBJ2-3	many	TRBV2	CASSQHSGRIFGGTDTQYF	TGTGCCAGCAGTCAACATAGCGGGAGAATCTTTGGGGGGACAGATACGCAGTATTTT